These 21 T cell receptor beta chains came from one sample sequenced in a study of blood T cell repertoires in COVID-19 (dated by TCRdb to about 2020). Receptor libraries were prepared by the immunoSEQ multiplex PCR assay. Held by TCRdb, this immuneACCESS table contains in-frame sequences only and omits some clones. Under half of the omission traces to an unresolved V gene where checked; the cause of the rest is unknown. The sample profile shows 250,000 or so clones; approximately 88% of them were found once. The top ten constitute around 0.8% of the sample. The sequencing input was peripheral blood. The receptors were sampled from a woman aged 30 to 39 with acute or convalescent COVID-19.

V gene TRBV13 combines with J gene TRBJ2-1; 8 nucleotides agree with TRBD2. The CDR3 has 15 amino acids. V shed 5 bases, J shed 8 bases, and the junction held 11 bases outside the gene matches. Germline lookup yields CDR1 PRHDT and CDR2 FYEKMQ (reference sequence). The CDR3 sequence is CASSTSGTSRDEQFF. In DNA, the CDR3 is TGTGCCAGCAGCACTTCCGGGACTAGTAGGGATGAGCAGTTCTTC.

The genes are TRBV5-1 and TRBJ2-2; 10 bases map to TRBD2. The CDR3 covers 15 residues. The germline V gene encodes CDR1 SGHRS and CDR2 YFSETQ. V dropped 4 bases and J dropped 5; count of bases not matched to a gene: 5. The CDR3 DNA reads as TGCGCCAGCAGCCTGGGACTAGCGCTTACCGGGGAGCTGTTTTTT. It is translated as CASSLGLALTGELFF.

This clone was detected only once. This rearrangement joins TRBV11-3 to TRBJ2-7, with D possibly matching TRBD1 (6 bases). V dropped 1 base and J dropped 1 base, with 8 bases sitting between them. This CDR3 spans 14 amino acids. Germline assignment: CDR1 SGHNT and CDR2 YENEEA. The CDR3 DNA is TGTGCCAGCAGCTTAGTCAGGGGTTCCTACGAGCAGTACTTC. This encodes CASSLVRGSYEQYF.

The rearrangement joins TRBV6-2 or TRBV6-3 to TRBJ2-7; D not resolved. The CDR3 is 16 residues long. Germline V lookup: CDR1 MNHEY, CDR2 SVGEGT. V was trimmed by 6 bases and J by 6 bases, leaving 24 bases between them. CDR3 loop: CASSPVSVLISGEQYF. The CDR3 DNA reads TGTGCCAGCAGCCCCGTATCGGTCCTTATTTCAGGCGAGCAGTACTTC.

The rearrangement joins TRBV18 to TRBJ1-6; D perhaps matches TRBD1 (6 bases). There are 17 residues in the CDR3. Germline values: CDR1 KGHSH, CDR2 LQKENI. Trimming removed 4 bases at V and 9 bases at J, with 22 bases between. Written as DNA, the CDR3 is TGTGCCAGCTCACATAACGATAGGACAGCACCCGCTTCACCCCTCCACTTT. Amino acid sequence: CASSHNDRTAPASPLHF.

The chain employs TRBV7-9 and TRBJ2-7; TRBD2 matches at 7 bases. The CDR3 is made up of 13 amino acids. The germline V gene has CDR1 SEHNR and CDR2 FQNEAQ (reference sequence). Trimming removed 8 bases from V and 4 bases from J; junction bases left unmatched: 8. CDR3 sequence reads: CASGPGGVYEQYF. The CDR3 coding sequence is TGTGCCAGCGGCCCTGGGGGGGTATACGAGCAGTACTTC.

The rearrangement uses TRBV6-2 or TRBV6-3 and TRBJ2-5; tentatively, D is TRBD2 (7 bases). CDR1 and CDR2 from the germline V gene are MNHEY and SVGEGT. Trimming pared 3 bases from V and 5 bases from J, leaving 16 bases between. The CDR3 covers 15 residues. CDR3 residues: CASSYMGGGLETQYF. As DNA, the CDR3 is TGTGCCAGCAGTTATATGGGCGGGGGCTTGGAGACCCAGTACTTC.

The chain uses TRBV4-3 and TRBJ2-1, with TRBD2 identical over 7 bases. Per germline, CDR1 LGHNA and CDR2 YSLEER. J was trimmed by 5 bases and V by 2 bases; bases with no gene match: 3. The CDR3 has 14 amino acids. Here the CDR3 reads CASSQLRGNNEQFF. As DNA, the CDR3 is TGCGCCAGCAGCCAACTGCGGGGGAACAATGAGCAGTTCTTC.

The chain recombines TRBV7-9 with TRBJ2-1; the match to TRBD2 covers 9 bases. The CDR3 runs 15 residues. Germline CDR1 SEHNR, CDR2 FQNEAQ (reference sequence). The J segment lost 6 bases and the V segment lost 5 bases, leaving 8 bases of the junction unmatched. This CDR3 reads CASSQLAGGVNEQFF. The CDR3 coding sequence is TGTGCCAGCAGCCAACTAGCGGGCGGTGTCAATGAGCAGTTCTTC.

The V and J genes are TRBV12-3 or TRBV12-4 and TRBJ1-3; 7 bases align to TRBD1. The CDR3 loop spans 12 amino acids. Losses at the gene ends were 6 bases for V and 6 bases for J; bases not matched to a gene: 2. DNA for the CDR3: TGTGCCAGCAGACAGGGGACAAACACCATATATTTT. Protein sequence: CASRQGTNTIYF.

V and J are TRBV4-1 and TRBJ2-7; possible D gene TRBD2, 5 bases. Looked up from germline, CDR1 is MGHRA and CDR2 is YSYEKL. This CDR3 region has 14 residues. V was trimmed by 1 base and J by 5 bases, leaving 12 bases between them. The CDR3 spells CASSQGLPRDEQYF. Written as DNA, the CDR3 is TGCGCCAGCAGCCAAGGACTACCTCGGGACGAGCAGTACTTC.

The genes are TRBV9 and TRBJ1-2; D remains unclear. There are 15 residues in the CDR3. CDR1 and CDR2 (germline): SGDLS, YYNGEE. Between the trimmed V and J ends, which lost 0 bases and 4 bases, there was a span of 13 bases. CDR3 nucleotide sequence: TGTGCCAGCAGCGTAGAAAGTGCGGGAATCTATGGCTACACCTTC. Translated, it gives CASSVESAGIYGYTF.

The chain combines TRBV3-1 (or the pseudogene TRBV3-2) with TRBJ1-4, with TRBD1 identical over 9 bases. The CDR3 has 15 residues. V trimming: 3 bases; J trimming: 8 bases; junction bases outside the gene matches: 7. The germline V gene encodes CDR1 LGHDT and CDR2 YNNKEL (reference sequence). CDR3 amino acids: CASSHRGQGGEKLFF. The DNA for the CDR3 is TGTGCCAGCAGCCACAGGGGACAGGGTGGGGAAAAACTGTTTTTT.

The CDR3 is CASSDLPSANYEQYF. In nucleotides, the CDR3 is TGTGCCAGCAGTGATCTTCCTAGCGCTAACTACGAGCAGTACTTC. The genes are TRBV6-1 and TRBJ2-7, with D tentatively TRBD2 (6 bases). CDR1 and CDR2 (germline): MNHNS, SASEGT. The V end was cut by 3 bases, the J end by 3 bases, with 15 bases between. This CDR3 has 15 residues.

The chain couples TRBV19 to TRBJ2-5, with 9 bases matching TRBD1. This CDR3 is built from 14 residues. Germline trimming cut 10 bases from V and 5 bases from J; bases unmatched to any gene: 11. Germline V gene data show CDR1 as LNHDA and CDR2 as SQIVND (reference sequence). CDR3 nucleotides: TGTGCCACCTCCGGGACAGGGTTGGTGGAGACCCAGTACTTC. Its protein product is CATSGTGLVETQYF. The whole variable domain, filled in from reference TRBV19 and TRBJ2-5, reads DGGITQSPKYLFRKEGQNVTLSCEQNLNHDAMYWYRQDPGQGLRLIYYSQIVNDFQKGDIAEGYSVSREKKESFPLTVTSAQKNPTAFYLCATSGTGLVETQYFGPGTRLLVL.

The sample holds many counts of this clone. The CDR3 region is CASSLERKPDTQYF. The DNA for the CDR3 is TGTGCCAGCAGCTTAGAGAGAAAACCCGATACGCAGTATTTT. V and J are TRBV11-2 and TRBJ2-3; D gene uncertain. This CDR3 spans 14 amino acids. Germline V gene lookup returns CDR1 SGHAT and CDR2 FQNNGV. Trimming shortened V by 0 bases and J by 6 bases, and 10 bases separated the two germline ends.

This chain's CDR3 is CATSLGLQPQHF. CDR3 coding DNA: TGTGCCACCAGCCTGGGGCTTCAGCCCCAGCATTTT. The V call is TRBV15, the J call TRBJ1-5, with D possibly TRBD1 on 5 matching bases. This CDR3 contains 12 residues. The germline V gene has CDR1 LNHNV and CDR2 YYDKDF (reference sequence). V gave up 5 bases and J gave up 6 bases, with 8 bases separating them.

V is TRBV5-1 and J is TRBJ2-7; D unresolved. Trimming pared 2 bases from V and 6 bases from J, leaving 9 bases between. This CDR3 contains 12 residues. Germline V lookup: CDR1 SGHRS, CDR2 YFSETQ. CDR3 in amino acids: CASSFKTSEQYF. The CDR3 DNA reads TGCGCCAGCAGCTTTAAAACTTCCGAGCAGTACTTC.

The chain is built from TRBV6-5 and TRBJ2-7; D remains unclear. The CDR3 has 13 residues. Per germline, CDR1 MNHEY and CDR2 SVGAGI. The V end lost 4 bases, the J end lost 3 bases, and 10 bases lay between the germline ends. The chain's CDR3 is CASSLGRNYEQYF. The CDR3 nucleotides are TGTGCCAGCAGTTTGGGCAGGAACTACGAGCAGTACTTC.

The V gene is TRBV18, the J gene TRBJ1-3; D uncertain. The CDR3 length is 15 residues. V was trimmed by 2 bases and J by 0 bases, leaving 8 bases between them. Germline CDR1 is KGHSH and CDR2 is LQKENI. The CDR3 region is CASSPLRDSGNTIYF. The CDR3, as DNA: TGTGCCAGCTCACCATTGCGGGACTCTGGAAACACCATATATTTT. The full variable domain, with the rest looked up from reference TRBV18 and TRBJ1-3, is NAGVMQNPRHLVRRRGQEARLRCSPMKGHSHVYWYRQLPEEGLKFMVYLQKENIIDESGMPKERFSAEFPKEGPSILRIQQVVRGDSAAYFCASSPLRDSGNTIYFGEGSWLTVV.

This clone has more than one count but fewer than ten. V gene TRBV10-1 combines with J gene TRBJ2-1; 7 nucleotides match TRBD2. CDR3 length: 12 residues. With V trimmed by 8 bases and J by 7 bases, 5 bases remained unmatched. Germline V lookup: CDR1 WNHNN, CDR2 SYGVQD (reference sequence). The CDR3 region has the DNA TGCGCCAGCTCACTTAGCGGGAATGAGCAGTTCTTC. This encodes CASSLSGNEQFF.